Following are 5 T cell receptor beta chains from one sample sequenced in a study of tumor-infiltrating lymphocytes in primary liver carcinoma. Priming with a constant-region primer yielded TCR beta cDNA from 500 ng total RNA. Nested multiplex PCR, run for three rounds with slightly modified ARM-PCR, yielded TCR beta libraries. The first two PCR rounds used TRBV1-TRBV30 primers with a Cbeta primer, nine to eleven cycles each. Each CDR3 protein gets one entry after TCRdb re-called the multiplex PCR reads with MiXCR. The sample records 300,000 to 400,000 distinct CDR3 sequences, 65% being singletons. Germline DNA was extracted too, while blood RNA derived from unsorted whole blood. Sequenced input: peripheral blood. The receptors stem from a man between 35 and 55 years old with primary liver carcinoma and hepatitis B virus infection.

This clonotype was seen at least ten times. The rearrangement links TRBV7-9 to TRBJ2-2; D unresolved. V lost 3 bases to trimming and J lost 5 bases, with 4 bases between them. This CDR3 has 12 residues. The germline V gene encodes CDR1 SEHNR and CDR2 FQNEAQ (reference sequence). The CDR3: CASSFTTGELFF. CDR3 in DNA: TGTGCCAGCAGCTTTACGACCGGGGAGCTGTTTTTT. The whole variable domain, remainder taken from reference TRBV7-9 and TRBJ2-2, is DTGVSQNPRHKITKRGQNVTFRCDPISEHNRLYWYRQTLGQGPEFLTYFQNEAQLEKSRLLSDRFSAERPKGSFSTLEIQRTEQGDSAMYLCASSFTTGELFFGEGSRLTVL.

To note about this clonotype: A much larger clone lies a single base off, so this may be a read error. This sequence joins TRBV29-1 and TRBJ2-1; 9 bases line up with TRBD2. This CDR3 is 15 amino acids long. The germline gives CDR1 SQVTM, CDR2 ANQGSEA. Germline trimming cut 7 bases from V and 12 bases from J; bases unmatched to any gene: 19. The CDR3 DNA follows: TGCAGCGGCGACTCGGGCGGGAGGGCCGGGGATGGGCAGTTCTTC. Its translation: CSGDSGGRAGDGQFF.

Details on this clonotype: Being one base from a much bigger clone, this may be a read error. V and J are TRBV6-6 and TRBJ2-7; no reliable D call. The length of the CDR3 is 13 residues. V dropped 8 bases and J dropped 4 bases, with 15 bases sitting between them. The germline V gene encodes CDR1 MNHNY and CDR2 SVGAGI (reference sequence). CDR3 sequence reads: CASSLEMRYEQYF. CDR3 DNA: TGTGCCAGCTCCCTGGAGATGAGGTACGAGCAGTACTTC.

The V gene is TRBV5-1, the J gene TRBJ1-6; D gene ambiguous. CDR3 length equals 15 residues. Germline-derived CDR1 and CDR2 are SGHRS and YFSETQ. The V gene lost 0 bases and the J gene lost 6 bases, with 10 bases spanning the gap. CDR3 loop: CASSLEGAINSPLHF. In DNA, the CDR3 is TGCGCCAGCAGCTTGGAGGGCGCGATTAATTCACCCCTCCACTTT.

Points on this clonotype: This is likely a read error, given that the CDR3 carries no conserved phenylalanine or tryptophan at its end. This chain uses TRBV5-4 with TRBJ1-1, with D perhaps TRBD1 (6 bases). V was cut by 4 bases and J by 7 bases, with 20 bases left in between. CDR1 and CDR2 from the germline V gene are SGHNT and YYREEE (reference sequence). The CDR3 extends over 15 amino acids. CDR3 in amino acids: CASSGTRGTTGEAFL. The CDR3 nucleotides read TGTGCCAGCAGCGGAACCAGGGGAACAACGGGTGAAGCTTTCCTT.